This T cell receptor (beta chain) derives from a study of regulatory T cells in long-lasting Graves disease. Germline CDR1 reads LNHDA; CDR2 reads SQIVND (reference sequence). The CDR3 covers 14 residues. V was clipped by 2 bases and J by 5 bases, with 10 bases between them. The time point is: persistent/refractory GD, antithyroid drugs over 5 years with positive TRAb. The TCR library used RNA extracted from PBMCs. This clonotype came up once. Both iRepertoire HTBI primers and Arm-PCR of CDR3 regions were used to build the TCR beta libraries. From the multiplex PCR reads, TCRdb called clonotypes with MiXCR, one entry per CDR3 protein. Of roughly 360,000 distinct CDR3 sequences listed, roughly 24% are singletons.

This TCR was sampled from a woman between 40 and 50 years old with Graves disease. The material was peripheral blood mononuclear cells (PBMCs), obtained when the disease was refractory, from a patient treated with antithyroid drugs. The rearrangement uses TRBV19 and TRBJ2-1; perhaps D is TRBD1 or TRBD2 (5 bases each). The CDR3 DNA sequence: TGTGCCAGTAGTATATGGGACCGCAACAATGAGCAGTTCTTC. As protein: CASSIWDRNNEQFF.